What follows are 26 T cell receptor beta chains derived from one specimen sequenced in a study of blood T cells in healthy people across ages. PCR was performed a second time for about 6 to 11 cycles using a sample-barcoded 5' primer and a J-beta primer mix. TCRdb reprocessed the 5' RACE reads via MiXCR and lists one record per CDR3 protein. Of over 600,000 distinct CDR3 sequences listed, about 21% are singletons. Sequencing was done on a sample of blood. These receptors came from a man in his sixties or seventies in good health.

The CDR3 loop reads CAISSGPGREQYF. CDR3 DNA sequence: TGTGCCATCAGCTCCGGACCGGGCCGGGAGCAGTACTTC. The rearrangement joins TRBV10-3 to TRBJ2-5, with a possible D match to TRBD2 (6 bases). The CDR3 contains 13 residues. V was clipped by 6 bases and J by 11 bases, with 19 bases between them. Germline V gene data show CDR1 as ENHRY and CDR2 as SYGVKD.

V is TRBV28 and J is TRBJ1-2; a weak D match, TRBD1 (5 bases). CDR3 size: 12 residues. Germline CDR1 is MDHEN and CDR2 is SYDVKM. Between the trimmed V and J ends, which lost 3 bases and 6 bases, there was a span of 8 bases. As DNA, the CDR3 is TGTGCCAGCAGTTTTAAAGGGGATGGCTACACCTTC. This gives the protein CASSFKGDGYTF.

The CDR3 nucleotides are TGCAGTGCTAGAGGAGGCGGGGGCGGCTACGAGCAGTACTTC. Translating it yields CSARGGGGGYEQYF. The V call is TRBV20-1, the J call TRBJ2-7; weak D call: TRBD2 (7 bases). There are 14 residues in the CDR3. Between the trimmed V and J ends, which lost 1 base and 3 bases, there was a span of 13 bases. Per germline, CDR1 DFQATT and CDR2 SNEGSKA (reference sequence).

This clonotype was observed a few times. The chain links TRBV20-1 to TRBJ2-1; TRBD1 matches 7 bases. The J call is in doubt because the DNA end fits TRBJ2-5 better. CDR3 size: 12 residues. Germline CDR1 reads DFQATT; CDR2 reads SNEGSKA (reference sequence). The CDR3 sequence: CSASNRGETQYF. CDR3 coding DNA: TGCAGTGCTAGTAACAGGGGTGAGACCCAGTACTTC.

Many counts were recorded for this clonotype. The CDR3 DNA is TGTGCCAGCAGCATCCAGGGCCCCGGGGGCAAAAACATTCAGTACTTC. Translated, it gives CASSIQGPGGKNIQYF. J is TRBJ2-4 and V is TRBV5-6, with a possible D match to TRBD2 (6 bases). Germline lookup yields CDR1 SGHDT and CDR2 YYEEEE. The length of the CDR3 is 16 residues. The V and J ends lost 4 bases and 3 bases respectively, with 17 bases between them.

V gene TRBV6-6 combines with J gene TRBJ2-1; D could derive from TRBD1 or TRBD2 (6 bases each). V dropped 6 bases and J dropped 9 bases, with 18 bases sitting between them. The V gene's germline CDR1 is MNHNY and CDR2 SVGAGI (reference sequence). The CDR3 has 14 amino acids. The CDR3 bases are TGTGCCAGCAGCCCGGACCCCAGGGGACTTGAGCAGTTCTTC. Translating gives CASSPDPRGLEQFF.

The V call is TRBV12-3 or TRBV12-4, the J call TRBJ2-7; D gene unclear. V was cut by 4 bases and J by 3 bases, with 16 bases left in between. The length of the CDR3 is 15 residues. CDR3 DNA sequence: TGTGCCAGCAGTTACCAACATGGAACCATCTACGAGCAGTACTTC. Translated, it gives CASSYQHGTIYEQYF.

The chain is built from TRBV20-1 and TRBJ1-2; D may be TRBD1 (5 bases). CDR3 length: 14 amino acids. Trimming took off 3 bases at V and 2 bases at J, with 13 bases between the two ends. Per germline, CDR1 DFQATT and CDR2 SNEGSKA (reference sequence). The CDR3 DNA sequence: TGCAGTGCTAGCATAACAGGATTGAACTATGGCTACACCTTC. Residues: CSASITGLNYGYTF.

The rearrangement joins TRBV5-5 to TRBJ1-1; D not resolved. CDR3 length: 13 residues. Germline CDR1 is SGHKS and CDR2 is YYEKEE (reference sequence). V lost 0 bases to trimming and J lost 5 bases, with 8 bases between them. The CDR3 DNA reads TGTGCCAGCAGCTTGGTGCCGGGGACTGAAGCTTTCTTT. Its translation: CASSLVPGTEAFF.

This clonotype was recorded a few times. DNA for the CDR3: TGTGCCAGCAGCACGAAGTACACCGGGGAGCTGTTTTTT. Translation: CASSTKYTGELFF. The chain combines TRBV6-5 with TRBJ2-2; D uncertain. V lost 6 bases to trimming and J lost 3 bases, with 8 bases between them. Germline V gene sequence: CDR1 MNHEY, CDR2 SVGAGI. The CDR3 totals 13 residues.

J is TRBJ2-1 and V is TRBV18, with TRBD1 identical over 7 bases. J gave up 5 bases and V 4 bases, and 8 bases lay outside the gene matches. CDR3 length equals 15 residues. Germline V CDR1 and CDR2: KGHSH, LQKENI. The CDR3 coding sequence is TGTGCCAGCTCACTAGGACAGGCCCTACACAATGAGCAGTTCTTC. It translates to CASSLGQALHNEQFF.

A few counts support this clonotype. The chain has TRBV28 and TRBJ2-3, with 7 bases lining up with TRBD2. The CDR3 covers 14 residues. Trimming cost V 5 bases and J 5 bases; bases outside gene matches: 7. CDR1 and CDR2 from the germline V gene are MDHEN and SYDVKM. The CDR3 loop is CASSPRLALDTQYF. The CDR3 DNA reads TGTGCCAGCAGTCCGCGACTAGCCTTAGATACGCAGTATTTT.

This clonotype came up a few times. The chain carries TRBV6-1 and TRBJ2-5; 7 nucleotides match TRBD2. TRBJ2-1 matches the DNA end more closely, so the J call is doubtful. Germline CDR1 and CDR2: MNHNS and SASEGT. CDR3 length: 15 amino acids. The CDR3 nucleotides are TGTGCCAGCAGTGAAGAGACTAGCAGATACAATGAGCAGTTCTTC. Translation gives CASSEETSRYNEQFF.

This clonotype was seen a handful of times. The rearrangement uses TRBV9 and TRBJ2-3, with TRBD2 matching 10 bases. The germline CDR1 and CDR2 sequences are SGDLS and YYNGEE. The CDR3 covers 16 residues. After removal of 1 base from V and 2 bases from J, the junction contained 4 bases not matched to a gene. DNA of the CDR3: TGTGCCAGCAGCGTAAGCGGGAGGGCCGACACAGATACGCAGTATTTT. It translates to CASSVSGRADTDTQYF.

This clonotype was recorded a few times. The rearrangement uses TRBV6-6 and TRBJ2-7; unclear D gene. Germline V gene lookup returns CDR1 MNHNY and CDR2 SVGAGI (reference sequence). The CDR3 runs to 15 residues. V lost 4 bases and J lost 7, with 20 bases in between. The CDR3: CASSSLGNRGVEQYF. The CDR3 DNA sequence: TGTGCCAGCAGTTCGCTGGGCAACCGCGGAGTTGAGCAGTACTTC.

CDR3 loop: CASRTTATNEKLFF. CDR3 DNA: TGTGCCAGCAGGACGACAGCAACTAATGAAAAACTGTTTTTT. V is TRBV2 and J is TRBJ1-4; D may be TRBD1 (5 bases). The CDR3 consists of 14 residues. V was pared by 6 bases and J by 0 bases, with 8 bases between. Germline V CDR1 and CDR2: SNHLY, FYNNEI. The whole variable domain, filled in from reference TRBV2 and TRBJ1-4, reads EPEVTQTPSHQVTQMGQEVILRCVPISNHLYFYWYRQILGQKVEFLVSFYNNEISEKSEIFDDQFSVERPDGSNFTLKIRSTKLEDSAMYFCASRTTATNEKLFFGSGTQLSVL.

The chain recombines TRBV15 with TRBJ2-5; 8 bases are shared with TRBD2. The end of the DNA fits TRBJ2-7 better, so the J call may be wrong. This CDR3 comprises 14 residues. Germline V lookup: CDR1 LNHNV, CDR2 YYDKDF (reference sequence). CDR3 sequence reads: CATSSPGTSYEQYF. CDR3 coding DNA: TGTGCCACCAGCAGCCCCGGGACTAGCTACGAGCAGTACTTC.

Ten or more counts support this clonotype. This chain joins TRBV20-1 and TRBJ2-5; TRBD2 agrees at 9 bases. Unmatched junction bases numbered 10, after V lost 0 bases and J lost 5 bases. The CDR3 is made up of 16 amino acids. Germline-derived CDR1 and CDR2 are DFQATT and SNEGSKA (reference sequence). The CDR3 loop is CSARELAGIVRETQYF. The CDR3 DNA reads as TGCAGTGCTAGAGAACTAGCGGGTATAGTACGGGAGACCCAGTACTTC.

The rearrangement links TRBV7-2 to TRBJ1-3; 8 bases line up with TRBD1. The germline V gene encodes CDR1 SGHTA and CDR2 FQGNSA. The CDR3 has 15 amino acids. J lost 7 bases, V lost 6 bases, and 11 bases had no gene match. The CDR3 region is CASRAYQGALNTIYF. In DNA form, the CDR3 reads TGTGCCAGCAGAGCTTATCAGGGGGCCTTGAACACCATATATTTT.

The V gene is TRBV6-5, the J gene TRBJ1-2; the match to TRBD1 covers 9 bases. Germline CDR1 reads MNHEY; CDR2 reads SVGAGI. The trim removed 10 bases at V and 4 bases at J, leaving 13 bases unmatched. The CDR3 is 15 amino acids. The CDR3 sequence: CAIGGTGIPPYGYTF. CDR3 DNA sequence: TGTGCCATCGGCGGGACAGGGATCCCACCCTATGGCTACACCTTC.

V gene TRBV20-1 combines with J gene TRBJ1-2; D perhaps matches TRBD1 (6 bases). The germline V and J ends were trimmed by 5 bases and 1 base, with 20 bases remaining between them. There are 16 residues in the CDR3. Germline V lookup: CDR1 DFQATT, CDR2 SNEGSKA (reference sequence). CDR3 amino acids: CSASNRAGEGNYGYTF. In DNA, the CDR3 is TGCAGTGCTTCCAACAGGGCAGGGGAGGGTAACTATGGCTACACCTTC.

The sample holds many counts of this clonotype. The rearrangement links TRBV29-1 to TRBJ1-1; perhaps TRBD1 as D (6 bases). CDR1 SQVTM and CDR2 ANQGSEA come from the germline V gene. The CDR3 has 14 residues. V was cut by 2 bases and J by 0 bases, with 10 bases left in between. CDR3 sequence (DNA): TGCAGCGTTGAATTTCGGACAGTGAACACTGAAGCTTTCTTT. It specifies CSVEFRTVNTEAFF.

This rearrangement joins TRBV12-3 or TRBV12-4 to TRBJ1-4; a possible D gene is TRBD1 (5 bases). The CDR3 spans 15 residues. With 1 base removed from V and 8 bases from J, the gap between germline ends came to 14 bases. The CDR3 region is CASSLGAREGEKLFF. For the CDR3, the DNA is TGTGCCAGCAGTTTAGGGGCAAGGGAGGGGGAAAAACTGTTTTTT.

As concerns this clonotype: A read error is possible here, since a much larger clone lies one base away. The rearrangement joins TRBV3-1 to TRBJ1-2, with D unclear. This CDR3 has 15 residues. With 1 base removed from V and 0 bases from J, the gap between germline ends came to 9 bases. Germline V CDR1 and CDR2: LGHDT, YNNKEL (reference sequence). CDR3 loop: CASSQAAVSNYGYTF. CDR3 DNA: TGTGCCAGCAGCCAAGCAGCAGTGTCTAACTATGGCTACACCTTC.

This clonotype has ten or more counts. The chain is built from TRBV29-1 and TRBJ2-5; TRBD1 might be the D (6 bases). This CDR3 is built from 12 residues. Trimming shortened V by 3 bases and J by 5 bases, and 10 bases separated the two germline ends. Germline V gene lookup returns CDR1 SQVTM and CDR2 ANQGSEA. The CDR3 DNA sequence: TGCAGCGTTGACAGGGGCGCGGAGACCCAGTACTTC. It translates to CSVDRGAETQYF.

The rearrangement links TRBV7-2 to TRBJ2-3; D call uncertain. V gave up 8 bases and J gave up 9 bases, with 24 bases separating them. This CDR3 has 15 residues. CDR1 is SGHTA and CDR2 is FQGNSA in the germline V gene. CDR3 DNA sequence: TGTGCCAGCGGTTTAAGGCAGGAGAGCCTGGGAACGCAGTATTTT. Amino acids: CASGLRQESLGTQYF.